This T cell receptor beta chain was found in a study of cytomegalovirus exposure and HLA in healthy donors. Study-wide context: Approximately 190 million T cells yielded more than 90 million unique TCR beta sequences, as an earlier analysis found.

Primers for the PCR totalled 60 Vbeta and 13 Jbeta. The repertoire was sequenced with immunoSEQ multiplex PCR; TCRdb's copy has only in-frame clones and lacks some. The profile shows under 200,000 clones, around 72% of them singletons. CDR3 length equals 15 residues. With 0 bases removed from V and 7 bases from J, the gap between germline ends came to 10 bases. Germline values: CDR1 MGHRA, CDR2 YSYEKL. The TCR sequence derives from a man in his late teens or twenties in good health and CMV-seronegative. Sequenced input: PBMCs. V gene TRBV4-1 combines with J gene TRBJ1-6; D remains unclear. CDR3 protein: CASSQEATANSPLHF. CDR3 nucleotides: TGCGCCAGCAGCCAAGAGGCCACCGCCAATTCACCCCTCCACTTT.